The 29 T cell receptor beta chains presented below share a single source sample, sequenced in a study of HIV-infected patients and healthy controls. Alpha and beta constant-region primers primed reverse transcription of around 540 ng RNA. Each of the alpha and beta chains got its own library through chain-specific third strand synthesis with indices. TCRdb reprocessed the 5' RACE reads via MiXCR and lists one record per CDR3 protein. The sample records thousands of distinct CDR3 sequences, about 9.3% being singletons. Follow-up blood was drawn about 14 weeks, roughly three months, after antiretroviral therapy began. The repertoire came from unfractionated whole blood and reflected all unsorted peripheral T cells. Material: blood, obtained during antiretroviral therapy. These receptors were collected from an adult with HIV infection.

This clonotype was seen ten or more times. This sequence joins TRBV29-1 and TRBJ2-2, with 7 bases matching TRBD2. The CDR3 covers 13 residues. V lost 4 bases, J lost 7 bases, and 6 bases stayed unmatched. CDR1 and CDR2 (germline): SQVTM, ANQGSEA. This CDR3 is CSVVQAGYGELFF. DNA for the CDR3: TGCAGCGTTGTTCAAGCGGGGTACGGGGAGCTGTTTTTT.

There are many counts of this clonotype. The V call is TRBV12-3 or TRBV12-4, the J call TRBJ2-3, with TRBD2 matching 12 bases. V lost 5 bases, J lost 0 bases, and 15 bases stayed unmatched. The CDR3 covers 20 residues. CDR3 region: CASSTSSGGDEDFSTDTQYF. The CDR3 DNA sequence: TGTGCCAGCAGTACATCTAGCGGGGGGGATGAAGACTTTAGCACAGATACGCAGTATTTT.

This clonotype was recorded many times. This rearrangement joins TRBV7-6 to TRBJ1-2; D is possibly TRBD1 (5 bases). Trimming shortened V by 1 base and J by 7 bases, and 10 bases separated the two germline ends. Germline loops: CDR1 SGHVS, CDR2 FNYEAQ. The CDR3 is 13 residues long. CDR3 coding DNA: TGTGCCAGCAGCTTAGAGGCTGGGGCTGGCTACACCTTC. This codes for CASSLEAGAGYTF.

This clonotype was seen only once. The rearrangement links TRBV12-3 or TRBV12-4 to TRBJ1-2; TRBD1 might be the D (5 bases). This CDR3 region has 11 residues. Trimming removed 6 bases at V and 8 bases at J, with 10 bases between. The CDR3 sequence: CASSRGGGYTF. The CDR3 bases are TGTGCCAGCAGCCGGGGCGGCGGCTACACCTTC.

By its share, this clonotype is large (0.1 to 1%). The chain recombines TRBV14 with TRBJ1-5; D is possibly TRBD1 (5 bases). Germline CDR1 is SGHDN and CDR2 is FVKESK. This CDR3 contains 15 residues. V was pared by 2 bases and J by 3 bases, with 11 bases between. CDR3 loop: CASSQQQALNQPQHF. CDR3 DNA sequence: TGTGCCAGCAGCCAACAACAGGCTCTCAATCAGCCCCAGCATTTT. The full variable domain, completed using reference TRBV14 and TRBJ1-5, is EAGVTQFPSHSVIEKGQTVTLRCDPISGHDNLYWYRRVMGKEIKFLLHFVKESKQDESGMPNNRFLAERTGGTYSTLKVQPAELEDSGVYFCASSQQQALNQPQHFGDGTRLSIL.

The sample holds many counts of this clonotype. The V and J genes are TRBV6-2 or TRBV6-3 and TRBJ1-2; D call uncertain. This CDR3 is built from 13 residues. Germline V CDR1 and CDR2: MNHEY, SVGEGT. The V end was cut by 6 bases, the J end by 4 bases, with 12 bases between. In DNA form, the CDR3 reads TGTGCCAGCAGCCCGCGGGCAAGCTATGGCTACACCTTC. It is translated as CASSPRASYGYTF.

This clonotype was detected ten times or more. The CDR3 is CASSYSAGVGTGELFF. CDR3 nucleotides: TGTGCCAGCAGTTACTCTGCCGGGGTGGGCACCGGGGAGCTGTTTTTT. The chain is built from TRBV6-2 or TRBV6-3 and TRBJ2-2; a possible D gene is TRBD2 (5 bases). V was trimmed by 0 bases and J by 4 bases, leaving 12 bases between them. The CDR3 consists of 16 residues. Germline V gene data show CDR1 as MNHEY and CDR2 as SVGEGT.

This clonotype has ten or more counts. V and J are TRBV24-1 and TRBJ1-2, with TRBD1 as a possible D gene (5 bases). The CDR3 sequence is 13 residues long. CDR1 and CDR2 from the germline V gene are KGHDR and SFDVKD. Trimming pared 4 bases from V and 3 bases from J, leaving 8 bases between. This CDR3 is CATSDRDDYGYTF. CDR3 sequence (DNA): TGTGCCACCAGTGACAGGGACGACTATGGCTACACCTTC.

About this clonotype itself: This sequence may be a read error, since a much larger clone differs from it by one base. The chain couples TRBV10-2 to TRBJ1-2; no definite D call. Germline loops: CDR1 WSHSY, CDR2 SAAADI. The CDR3 totals 13 residues. V was cut by 2 bases and J by 8 bases, with 12 bases left in between. DNA for the CDR3: TGCGCCAGCAGTGAGCGTCATCTTTCGGGCTACACCTTC. Its protein is CASSERHLSGYTF.

The rearrangement joins TRBV6-6 to TRBJ2-7; 7 bases fit TRBD2. The CDR3 loop spans 13 amino acids. The V gene end was trimmed by 10 bases and the J gene end by 3 bases; junction bases not matched to a gene: 9. Germline CDR1 reads MNHNY; CDR2 reads SVGAGI (reference sequence). The chain's CDR3 is CATMRGEGYEQYV. DNA of the CDR3: TGTGCCACAATGCGAGGGGAGGGCTACGAGCAGTACGTC.

This clonotype was detected a few times. Compared with germline, one end of the junction differs, possibly owing to a read error. The chain joins TRBV3-1 to TRBJ2-1; no clear D. The CDR3 is 13 residues long. The V gene's germline CDR1 is LGHDT and CDR2 YNNKEL (reference sequence). CDR3 sequence reads: CASSQGPYNEQFF. CDR3 sequence (DNA): TGTGCCAGCAGTCAAGGGCCATACAATGAGCAGTTCTTC.

This chain joins TRBV24-1 and TRBJ1-2; 7 bases are shared with TRBD1. CDR3 length equals 15 residues. After removal of 4 bases from V and 1 base from J, the junction contained 5 bases not matched to a gene. The germline CDR1 and CDR2 sequences are KGHDR and SFDVKD. CDR3 in DNA: TGTGCCACCAGTGACGGGACAGCCAGTAACTATGGCTACACCTTC. Amino acids: CATSDGTASNYGYTF.

This clonotype was found many times. The rearrangement uses TRBV5-6 and TRBJ1-1, with D hard to call. The CDR3 extends over 13 amino acids. CDR1 SGHDT and CDR2 YYEEEE come from the germline V gene. V dropped 0 bases and J dropped 1 base, with 4 bases sitting between them. CDR3 in amino acids: CASSLAENTEAFF. Written as DNA, the CDR3 is TGTGCCAGCAGCTTGGCGGAGAACACTGAAGCTTTCTTT.

This clonotype was found many times. The V gene is TRBV28, the J gene TRBJ1-1; TRBD1 agrees at 9 bases. With V trimmed by 6 bases and J by 4 bases, 3 bases remained unmatched. The CDR3 runs to 13 residues. Per the germline V gene, CDR1 is MDHEN and CDR2 is SYDVKM. The CDR3 region is CASSRTGVTEAFF. The CDR3 nucleotides are TGTGCCAGCAGCAGGACAGGGGTCACTGAAGCTTTCTTT. Full variable domain (remainder filled in from reference TRBV28 and TRBJ1-1): DVKVTQSSRYLVKRTGEKVFLECVQDMDHENMFWYRQDPGLGLRLIYFSYDVKMKEKGDIPEGYSVSREKKERFSLILESASTNQTSMYLCASSRTGVTEAFFGQGTRLTVV.

This clonotype was detected a few times. The chain combines TRBV7-8 with TRBJ2-7; D possibly corresponds to TRBD1 (5 bases). There are 16 residues in the CDR3. The V end lost 5 bases, the J end lost 2 bases, and 19 bases lay between the germline ends. CDR1 and CDR2 (germline): SGHVS, FQNEAQ. The DNA of the CDR3 is TGTGCCAGCAGCCCAGCCTTAGGACAAATCACCTACGAGCAGTACTTC. It yields the protein CASSPALGQITYEQYF.

By share of the sample, this clonotype is medium-sized. The chain joins TRBV24-1 to TRBJ2-1, with D possibly TRBD1 on 6 matching bases. V dropped 3 bases and J dropped 1 base, with 9 bases sitting between them. The CDR3 runs to 15 residues. Germline CDR1 KGHDR, CDR2 SFDVKD. CDR3 in amino acids: CATSDQTGSYNEQFF. The CDR3 DNA reads as TGTGCCACCAGTGATCAAACAGGGTCCTACAATGAGCAGTTCTTC.

This clonotype was recorded at least ten times. The J gene is TRBJ2-3, the V gene TRBV15; D is unclear. V lost 5 bases to trimming and J lost 0 bases, with 12 bases between them. This CDR3 has 15 residues. Germline loops: CDR1 LNHNV, CDR2 YYDKDF (reference sequence). CDR3 bases: TGTGCCACCAGCGAACACGGGCTCAGCACAGATACGCAGTATTTT. It yields the protein CATSEHGLSTDTQYF. The full variable domain, rest sourced from reference TRBV15 and TRBJ2-3, is DAMVIQNPRYQVTQFGKPVTLSCSQTLNHNVMYWYQQKSSQAPKLLFHYYDKDFNNEADTPDNFQSRRPNTSFCFLDIRSPGLGDTAMYLCATSEHGLSTDTQYFGPGTRLTVL.

Sample share makes this clonotype large (0.1 to 1%). This chain connects TRBV7-9 to TRBJ2-5; D gene ambiguous. The ends were cut back, 7 bases at V and 3 bases at J, with 12 bases in the middle. This CDR3 is 13 amino acids long. Germline assignment: CDR1 SEHNR and CDR2 FQNEAQ (reference sequence). CDR3: CASTISGEETQYF. DNA of the CDR3: TGTGCCAGCACGATCTCCGGAGAAGAGACCCAGTACTTC.

This clonotype is termed medium-sized (0.01 to 0.1%). This sequence joins TRBV10-3 and TRBJ2-1, with TRBD1 matching 8 bases. The V gene end was trimmed by 3 bases and the J gene end by 8 bases; junction bases not matched to a gene: 12. This CDR3 spans 16 amino acids. CDR1 is ENHRY and CDR2 is SYGVKD in the germline V gene. CDR3 sequence reads: CAISDPTNQTGDEQFF. CDR3 DNA sequence: TGTGCCATCAGTGACCCTACGAACCAGACAGGGGATGAGCAGTTCTTC.

The sample holds many counts of this clonotype. J is TRBJ2-7 and V is TRBV2; no clear D gene. Looked up from germline, CDR1 is SNHLY and CDR2 is FYNNEI. The CDR3 has 11 amino acids. Trimming removed 3 bases at V and 2 bases at J, with 2 bases between. In DNA form, the CDR3 reads TGTGCCAGCAGTGACACCTACGAGCAGTACTTC. Its protein product is CASSDTYEQYF.

This clonotype is medium-sized. This rearrangement joins TRBV5-1 to TRBJ1-1; 7 nucleotides agree with TRBD1. Per the germline V gene, CDR1 is SGHRS and CDR2 is YFSETQ. After removal of 5 bases from V and 5 bases from J, the junction contained 6 bases not matched to a gene. The CDR3 runs 13 residues. The CDR3 here is CASRGTDGTEAFF. The CDR3 nucleotides are TGCGCCAGCAGGGGGACAGACGGAACTGAAGCTTTCTTT.

In its sample, this clonotype was seen a few times. The gene calls are TRBV20-1 and TRBJ1-3; possibly TRBD1 for D (5 bases). V dropped 6 bases and J dropped 9 bases, with 12 bases sitting between them. The CDR3 is made up of 11 amino acids. Germline V gene sequence: CDR1 DFQATT, CDR2 SNEGSKA (reference sequence). CDR3 in DNA: TGCAGTGCCACTATAAGGGGCACCATATATTTT. This translates into CSATIRGTIYF.

Many counts were recorded for this clonotype. V usage is TRBV7-9 and J usage is TRBJ1-5; no firm D call. This CDR3 region has 12 residues. Germline CDR1 is SEHNR and CDR2 is FQNEAQ (reference sequence). The V and J ends lost 1 base and 4 bases respectively, with 2 bases between them. CDR3 nucleotide sequence: TGTGCCAGCAGCTTAGGGAATCAGCCCCAGCATTTT. As protein: CASSLGNQPQHF.

There are many counts of this clonotype. This sequence joins TRBV20-1 and TRBJ2-1, with D tentatively TRBD2 (5 bases). The V end was cut by 6 bases, the J end by 0 bases, with 15 bases between. Germline CDR1 is DFQATT and CDR2 is SNEGSKA (reference sequence). This CDR3 spans 15 amino acids. The CDR3 DNA reads as TGCAGTGCCCAGTGGAGGATTAGCTCCTACAATGAGCAGTTCTTC. Amino acids: CSAQWRISSYNEQFF.

This clonotype was detected many times. CDR3 in amino acids: CASSLTGEQYNEQFF. DNA for the CDR3: TGCGCCAGCAGCTTGACAGGGGAGCAGTACAATGAGCAGTTCTTC. The genes are TRBV5-1 and TRBJ2-1, with 7 bases aligning to TRBD1. V lost 1 base to trimming and J lost 4 bases; unmatched junction nucleotides: 5. The CDR3 loop spans 15 amino acids. Germline CDR1 is SGHRS and CDR2 is YFSETQ.

This clonotype has at least ten counts. V gene TRBV20-1 combines with J gene TRBJ2-5; the D gene is possibly TRBD2 (6 bases). Looked up from germline, CDR1 is DFQATT and CDR2 is SNEGSKA (reference sequence). The CDR3 runs to 14 residues. V shed 6 bases and J shed 5 bases, with 19 bases lying between them. CDR3 sequence: CSAAMRAGVETQYF. The CDR3 DNA is TGCAGTGCCGCTATGAGAGCGGGTGTCGAGACCCAGTACTTC.

This clonotype rates as medium-sized. The V call is TRBV10-2, the J call TRBJ1-2; 9 bases fit TRBD1. The length of the CDR3 is 14 residues. The V gene end was trimmed by 6 bases and the J gene end by 7 bases; junction bases not matched to a gene: 9. Germline lookup yields CDR1 WSHSY and CDR2 SAAADI. CDR3 protein: CASSDAPDRGGYTF. CDR3 DNA: TGCGCCAGCAGCGACGCCCCGGACAGGGGTGGCTACACCTTC.

With respect to this clonotype: Given a much more abundant clone one base away, this may be a read error. This chain joins TRBV5-1 and TRBJ1-6; the D gene is possibly TRBD1 (5 bases). Looked up from germline, CDR1 is SGHRS and CDR2 is YFSETQ. The CDR3 has 14 residues. The DNA for the CDR3 is TGCGCCAGCAGCCCAATCCTGGGGGTTTCACGCCTCCACTTT. This codes for CASSPILGVSRLHF.

This clonotype was seen only a few times. This chain joins TRBV12-5 and TRBJ1-2; D gene uncertain. The CDR3 sequence is 15 residues long. V gave up 1 base and J gave up 5 bases, with 14 bases separating them. The germline V gene has CDR1 LGHNT and CDR2 FRNRAP. CDR3 nucleotide sequence: TGTGCTAGTGGTTTGGGTAGTGAACTTACGTATGGCTACACCTTC. Translated: CASGLGSELTYGYTF.